What follows are 32 T cell receptor beta chains derived from one specimen sequenced in a study of a mutant IDH1 vaccine in newly diagnosed glioma. The sample's time point: week 35, safety follow-up. Topical imiquimod was applied with each vaccine dose, which held 300 ug of mutant IDH1 20-mer peptide. For these TCRs, the target antigens are not known. Sequenced by immunoSEQ multiplex PCR; TCRdb stores in-frame clones only, minus some. Here the sample spans about 69,000 clones, around nine tenths being singletons. The specimen was PBMCs, collected from a glioma patient whose treatment included an IDH1 peptide vaccine. These receptors all come from a man in his thirties or forties with glioma.

The chain couples TRBV9 to TRBJ2-7, with D maybe TRBD2 (5 bases). The CDR3 has 14 residues. Per germline, CDR1 SGDLS and CDR2 YYNGEE. Trimming pared 3 bases from V and 0 bases from J, leaving 10 bases between. CDR3 nucleotide sequence: TGTGCCAGCAGCGCGCATGGGAGCTCCTACGAGCAGTACTTC. Translated: CASSAHGSSYEQYF. Using reference TRBV9 and TRBJ2-7 for the parts outside the CDR3, the full variable domain is DSGVTQTPKHLITATGQRVTLRCSPRSGDLSVYWYQQSLDQGLQFLIQYYNGEERAKGNILERFSAQQFPDLHSELNLSSLELGDSALYFCASSAHGSSYEQYFGPGTRLTVT.

The chain couples TRBV30 to TRBJ1-6; unclear D gene. The CDR3 has 12 residues. Trimming shortened V by 5 bases and J by 6 bases, and 8 bases separated the two germline ends. The germline V gene has CDR1 GTSNPN and CDR2 SVGIG (reference sequence). This chain's CDR3 is CAWGHSNSPLHF. The CDR3 bases are TGTGCCTGGGGGCACAGTAATTCACCCCTCCACTTT.

The chain combines TRBV7-8 with TRBJ1-1; 7 nucleotides line up with TRBD1. The V gene end was trimmed by 5 bases and the J gene end by 2 bases; junction bases not matched to a gene: 14. Germline V gene data show CDR1 as SGHVS and CDR2 as FQNEAQ. The CDR3 contains 17 residues. This CDR3 reads CASSPDRARRKNTEAFF. The CDR3 DNA sequence: TGTGCCAGCAGCCCCGACAGGGCTAGGAGAAAAAACACTGAAGCTTTCTTT.

This rearrangement joins TRBV28 to TRBJ1-1; 7 bases map to TRBD1. With V trimmed by 5 bases and J by 1 base, 7 bases remained unmatched. There are 15 residues in the CDR3. The germline V gene encodes CDR1 MDHEN and CDR2 SYDVKM. The CDR3 sequence is CASSLNRGTNTEAFF. The CDR3 nucleotides read TGTGCCAGCAGTCTAAACAGGGGTACGAACACTGAAGCTTTCTTT.

This clone was seen more than once but under ten times. V gene TRBV5-6 combines with J gene TRBJ2-3; D remains unclear. The length of the CDR3 is 15 residues. Per germline, CDR1 SGHDT and CDR2 YYEEEE. Trimming removed 3 bases at V and 7 bases at J, with 18 bases between. As DNA, the CDR3 is TGTGCCAGCAGCTCCCCCACTACAAAGGGTCATACGCAGTATTTT. It yields the protein CASSSPTTKGHTQYF.

The sample holds a few counts of this clone. V usage is TRBV2 and J usage is TRBJ2-7; possible D gene TRBD1, 6 bases. The germline V and J ends were trimmed by 5 bases and 3 bases, with 11 bases remaining between them. Germline loops: CDR1 SNHLY, CDR2 FYNNEI. This CDR3 region has 13 residues. The CDR3 protein is CASSTGQFYEQYF. CDR3 coding DNA: TGTGCCAGCAGTACGGGACAATTCTACGAGCAGTACTTC.

The chain uses TRBV25-1 and TRBJ2-1, with 9 bases aligning to TRBD1. Per germline, CDR1 MGHDK and CDR2 SYGVNS. The ends lost 4 bases at V and 7 bases at J; junction bases unmatched: 5. CDR3 length: 14 amino acids. The CDR3 nucleotides are TGTGCCAGCAGTGGTGGGACAGGGAAGAATGAGCAGTTCTTC. Translation: CASSGGTGKNEQFF.

This chain links TRBV27 with TRBJ1-2; D is unresolved. The CDR3 spans 11 residues. Trimming shortened V by 8 bases and J by 6 bases, and 10 bases separated the two germline ends. Germline assignment: CDR1 MNHEY and CDR2 SMNVEV (reference sequence). CDR3 DNA sequence: TGTGCCAGCCGCGCCCCAGATGGCTACACCTTC. Translating it yields CASRAPDGYTF.

This chain links TRBV6-6 with TRBJ1-1, with D uncertain. V shed 7 bases and J shed 0 bases, with 12 bases lying between them. This CDR3 spans 14 amino acids. Germline V gene lookup returns CDR1 MNHNY and CDR2 SVGAGI (reference sequence). CDR3 amino acids: CASKQGRMNTEAFF. The CDR3 coding sequence is TGTGCCAGCAAGCAAGGCAGGATGAACACTGAAGCTTTCTTT.

The rearrangement joins TRBV28 to TRBJ2-7, with TRBD1 identical over 8 bases. Per germline, CDR1 MDHEN and CDR2 SYDVKM. The CDR3 runs 13 residues. Germline trimming cut 6 bases from V and 5 bases from J; bases unmatched to any gene: 6. CDR3 in DNA: TGTGCCAGCAGAAGACAGGGGTTAAACGAGCAGTACTTC. This translates into CASRRQGLNEQYF. Based on the CDR3 plus reference TRBV28 and TRBJ2-7, the full variable domain is DVKVTQSSRYLVKRTGEKVFLECVQDMDHENMFWYRQDPGLGLRLIYFSYDVKMKEKGDIPEGYSVSREKKERFSLILESASTNQTSMYLCASRRQGLNEQYFGPGTRLTVT.

The chain recombines TRBV27 with TRBJ2-7; 10 bases fit TRBD1. Trimming took 6 bases from V and 2 from J; bases not matched to a gene: 10. The CDR3 has 16 residues. The germline V gene has CDR1 MNHEY and CDR2 SMNVEV (reference sequence). CDR3 nucleotide sequence: TGTGCCAGCAGCCCACTCATGACAGGGGGCACCTACGAGCAGTACTTC. Residues: CASSPLMTGGTYEQYF.

This chain links TRBV7-3 with TRBJ2-3, with D hard to call. The CDR3 covers 14 residues. Germline CDR1 SGHTA, CDR2 FQGTGA. V lost 2 bases and J 2 bases, leaving 8 bases between the germline ends. CDR3 nucleotide sequence: TGTGCCAGCAGCTTATCCGGGTTCACAGATACGCAGTATTTT. It translates to CASSLSGFTDTQYF.

The V and J genes are TRBV5-1 and TRBJ2-3, with unresolved D. The CDR3 is 12 residues long. Germline V gene data show CDR1 as SGHRS and CDR2 as YFSETQ. Trimming shortened V by 2 bases and J by 5 bases, and 6 bases separated the two germline ends. DNA for the CDR3: TGCGCCAGCAGCTTTGGTGGAGATACGCAGTATTTT. The encoded protein is CASSFGGDTQYF. Together with reference TRBV5-1 and TRBJ2-3, the CDR3 gives the full variable domain: KAGVTQTPRYLIKTRGQQVTLSCSPISGHRSVSWYQQTPGQGLQFLFEYFSETQRNKGNFPGRFSGRQFSNSRSEMNVSTLELGDSALYLCASSFGGDTQYFGPGTRLTVL.

This clone was detected only a few times. This sequence joins TRBV27 and TRBJ1-4, with a tentative D call TRBD1 (6 bases). Deletions cut 8 bases from V and 6 bases from J, with 13 bases between. Germline V gene lookup returns CDR1 MNHEY and CDR2 SMNVEV (reference sequence). This CDR3 has 13 residues. The CDR3 is CASGRDNDEKLFF. Here the CDR3 DNA reads TGTGCCAGCGGCCGGGACAATGATGAAAAACTGTTTTTT.

This chain links TRBV5-4 with TRBJ1-4, with D possibly being TRBD1 (5 bases). Germline assignment: CDR1 SGHNT and CDR2 YYREEE (reference sequence). V was shortened by 2 bases and J by 7 bases, with 15 bases between the two germline ends. CDR3 length equals 15 residues. Here the CDR3 DNA reads TGTGCCAGCAGCTTAGGGCAGGGACGACGTGAAAAACTGTTTTTT. Translation gives CASSLGQGRREKLFF.

The V and J genes are TRBV4-1 and TRBJ1-2; D remains ambiguous. V was pared by 3 bases and J by 3 bases, with 8 bases between. Germline V gene sequence: CDR1 MGHRA, CDR2 YSYEKL. This CDR3 has 13 residues. The DNA for the CDR3 is TGCGCCAGCAGCCAGTCGCGCGACTATGGCTACACCTTC. Translation gives CASSQSRDYGYTF.

V gene TRBV9 combines with J gene TRBJ2-2; TRBD2 matches at 10 bases. Germline V gene data show CDR1 as SGDLS and CDR2 as YYNGEE. V was clipped by 1 base and J by 0 bases; unmatched bases: 3. This CDR3 comprises 17 residues. Written as DNA, the CDR3 is TGTGCCAGCAGCGTACCTAGCGGGAGCACGAACACCGGGGAGCTGTTTTTT. This translates into CASSVPSGSTNTGELFF.

The chain joins TRBV28 to TRBJ2-5, with 9 bases that match TRBD1. CDR1 is MDHEN and CDR2 is SYDVKM in the germline V gene. The CDR3 is 14 amino acids. V was clipped by 5 bases and J by 3 bases; unmatched bases: 4. The CDR3 reads CASSRTGAKETQYF. DNA of the CDR3: TGTGCCAGCAGTCGGACAGGGGCAAAAGAGACCCAGTACTTC. Drawing the rest from reference TRBV28 and TRBJ2-5, the complete variable domain is DVKVTQSSRYLVKRTGEKVFLECVQDMDHENMFWYRQDPGLGLRLIYFSYDVKMKEKGDIPEGYSVSREKKERFSLILESASTNQTSMYLCASSRTGAKETQYFGPGTRLLVL.

Relative to its sample, this clone is medium-sized. The rearrangement uses TRBV5-4 and TRBJ1-1; 7 nucleotides match TRBD1. V shed 5 bases and J 8 bases; nucleotides not matched to a gene: 9. The CDR3 is 13 residues long. From germline, CDR1 is SGHNT and CDR2 YYREEE (reference sequence). The CDR3 protein is CASSHPGQLEAFF. The CDR3 coding sequence is TGTGCCAGCAGTCATCCGGGACAGCTCGAAGCTTTCTTT.

The chain employs TRBV28 and TRBJ2-1; TRBD2 is a possible D gene (6 bases). V gave up 7 bases and J gave up 5 bases, with 21 bases separating them. CDR1 and CDR2 (germline): MDHEN, SYDVKM. The CDR3 is made up of 16 amino acids. The CDR3 sequence: CASTPGGDGSNNEQFF. The CDR3 bases are TGTGCCAGCACCCCAGGAGGGGACGGATCGAACAATGAGCAGTTCTTC.

This clone was seen a handful of times. The V call is TRBV5-1, the J call TRBJ1-1; D is unresolved. This CDR3 contains 16 residues. V lost 2 bases and J lost 0, with 14 bases in between. CDR1 and CDR2 (germline): SGHRS, YFSETQ. This CDR3 is CASSLDGVRMNTEAFF. Here the CDR3 DNA reads TGCGCCAGCAGCTTAGATGGCGTTCGGATGAACACTGAAGCTTTCTTT.

The chain has TRBV4-1 and TRBJ2-5; 11 nucleotides match TRBD2. The V gene's germline CDR1 is MGHRA and CDR2 YSYEKL. V trimming: 5 bases; J trimming: 1 base; junction bases outside the gene matches: 9. CDR3 size: 17 residues. CDR3 bases: TGCGCCAGCAGCGGCTTAGGACTAGCGGGCCTCCAAGAGACCCAGTACTTC. Protein: CASSGLGLAGLQETQYF.

The rearrangement uses TRBV2 and TRBJ1-2; D gene ambiguous. The V end was cut by 7 bases, the J end by 2 bases, with 11 bases between. CDR3 size: 13 residues. Germline-derived CDR1 and CDR2 are SNHLY and FYNNEI. CDR3 in amino acids: CASILGHNYGYTF. CDR3 nucleotides: TGTGCCAGCATTCTCGGCCACAACTATGGCTACACCTTC.

The rearrangement joins TRBV7-2 to TRBJ1-1; D remains ambiguous. Germline V gene sequence: CDR1 SGHTA, CDR2 FQGNSA. The CDR3 contains 15 residues. Trimming stripped 3 bases from V and 4 bases from J, with 15 bases between. The CDR3 nucleotides read TGTGCCAGCAGCTTCCTTACGGGGAGGGCCACTGAAGCTTTCTTT. Amino acids: CASSFLTGRATEAFF.

The V gene is TRBV2, the J gene TRBJ1-6; TRBD1 agrees at 8 bases. With V trimmed by 6 bases and J by 10 bases, 8 bases remained unmatched. The germline V gene encodes CDR1 SNHLY and CDR2 FYNNEI. This CDR3 region has 14 residues. CDR3 region: CASRSQGGGSPLHF. The CDR3 DNA is TGTGCCAGCAGATCACAGGGGGGTGGGTCACCCCTCCACTTT. Full variable domain (rest looked up from reference TRBV2 and TRBJ1-6): EPEVTQTPSHQVTQMGQEVILRCVPISNHLYFYWYRQILGQKVEFLVSFYNNEISEKSEIFDDQFSVERPDGSNFTLKIRSTKLEDSAMYFCASRSQGGGSPLHFGNGTRLTVT.

The chain is built from TRBV7-9 and TRBJ1-2, with D tentatively TRBD1 (6 bases). There are 13 residues in the CDR3. Looked up from germline, CDR1 is SEHNR and CDR2 is FQNEAQ (reference sequence). Trimming cost V 5 bases and J 6 bases, with 13 bases left between them. CDR3 loop: CASSPTGKDGYTF. CDR3 nucleotide sequence: TGTGCCAGCAGCCCCACAGGGAAGGATGGCTACACCTTC.

The CDR3 protein is CASSSIQGSSGNTIYF. In DNA, the CDR3 is TGTGCCAGCAGCAGTATACAGGGGTCCTCTGGAAACACCATATATTTT. J is TRBJ1-3 and V is TRBV4-2; 7 bases match TRBD1. The CDR3 is made up of 16 amino acids. Germline V lookup: CDR1 LGHNA, CDR2 YNFKEQ. With V trimmed by 5 bases and J by 0 bases, 7 bases remained unmatched.

V gene TRBV9 combines with J gene TRBJ1-5; TRBD1 might be the D (6 bases). The CDR3 runs to 15 residues. CDR1 and CDR2 from the germline V gene are SGDLS and YYNGEE. The germline V and J ends were trimmed by 1 base and 4 bases, with 12 bases remaining between them. CDR3 in DNA: TGTGCCAGCAGCGTAAGCCAGGGGTCAAATCAGCCCCAGCATTTT. Amino acid sequence: CASSVSQGSNQPQHF.

This clone was seen a few times. This rearrangement joins TRBV30 to TRBJ2-2; tentatively, D is TRBD2 (5 bases). Germline V gene data show CDR1 as GTSNPN and CDR2 as SVGIG (reference sequence). The CDR3 has 12 residues. Trimming took off 2 bases at V and 5 bases at J, with 6 bases between the two ends. Here the CDR3 reads CAWSPGTGELFF. CDR3 DNA: TGTGCCTGGAGTCCGGGGACCGGGGAGCTGTTTTTT. Drawing the rest from reference TRBV30 and TRBJ2-2, the complete variable domain is SQTIHQWPATLVQPVGSPLSLECTVEGTSNPNLYWYRQAAGRGLQLLFYSVGIGQISSEVPQNLSASRPQDRQFILSSKKLLLSDSGFYLCAWSPGTGELFFGEGSRLTVL.

CDR3 in DNA: TGTGCCAGCAGCTTAGGCACCTACGAGCAGTACTTC. This encodes CASSLGTYEQYF. The rearrangement uses TRBV7-8 and TRBJ2-7; no clear D. CDR1 and CDR2 from the germline V gene are SGHVS and FQNEAQ. The CDR3 covers 12 residues. V dropped 1 base and J dropped 2 bases, with 3 bases sitting between them.

The chain recombines TRBV7-3 with TRBJ1-1; 10 bases match TRBD1. After removal of 2 bases from V and 4 bases from J, the junction contained 4 bases not matched to a gene. The CDR3 runs 15 residues. Germline CDR1 SGHTA, CDR2 FQGTGA. The CDR3 region is CASSLGTGVFTEAFF. DNA of the CDR3: TGTGCCAGCAGCTTAGGGACAGGGGTGTTCACTGAAGCTTTCTTT. Supplemented by reference TRBV7-3 and TRBJ1-1, the full variable domain reads GAGVSQTPSNKVTEKGKYVELRCDPISGHTALYWYRQSLGQGPEFLIYFQGTGAADDSGLPNDRFFAVRPEGSVSTLKIQRTERGDSAVYLCASSLGTGVFTEAFFGQGTRLTVV.

The chain links TRBV27 to TRBJ2-7, with D unclear. Trimming shortened V by 6 bases and J by 3 bases, and 9 bases separated the two germline ends. CDR1 and CDR2 from the germline V gene are MNHEY and SMNVEV (reference sequence). CDR3 length: 12 amino acids. The DNA of the CDR3 is TGTGCCAGCAGCCCAAACGGCTACGAGCAGTACTTC. Protein product: CASSPNGYEQYF.